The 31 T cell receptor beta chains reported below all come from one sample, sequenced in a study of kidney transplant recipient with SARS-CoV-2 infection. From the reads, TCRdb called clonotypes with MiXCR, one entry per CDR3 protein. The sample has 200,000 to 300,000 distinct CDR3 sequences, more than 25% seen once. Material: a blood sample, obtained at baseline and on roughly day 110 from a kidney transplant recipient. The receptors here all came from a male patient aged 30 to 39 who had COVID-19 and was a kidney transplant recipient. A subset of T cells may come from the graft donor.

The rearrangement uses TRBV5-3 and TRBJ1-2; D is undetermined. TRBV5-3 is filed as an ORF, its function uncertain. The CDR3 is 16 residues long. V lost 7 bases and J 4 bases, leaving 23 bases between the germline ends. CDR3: CARSIRVVRKTYGYTF. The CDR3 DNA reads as TGTGCCAGATCTATTAGAGTGGTGAGAAAGACCTATGGCTACACCTTC.

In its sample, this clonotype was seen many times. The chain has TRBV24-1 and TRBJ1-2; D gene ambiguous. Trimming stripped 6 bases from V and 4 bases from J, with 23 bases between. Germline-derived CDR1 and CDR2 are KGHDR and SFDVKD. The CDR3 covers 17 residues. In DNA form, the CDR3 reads TGTGCCACCAGTAGTAATGGTAGTACCAGAAAGACCTATGGCTACACCTTC. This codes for CATSSNGSTRKTYGYTF.

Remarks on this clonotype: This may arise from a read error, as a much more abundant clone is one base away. The CDR3 region is CGIHARITQSRANILTF. CDR3 DNA: TGTGGCATCCACGCCAGGATAACACAAAGTCGGGCCAACATCCTGACTTTC. This chain joins TRBV8-2 and TRBJ2-6. TRBV8-2 has pseudogene status. The CDR3 sequence is 17 residues long.

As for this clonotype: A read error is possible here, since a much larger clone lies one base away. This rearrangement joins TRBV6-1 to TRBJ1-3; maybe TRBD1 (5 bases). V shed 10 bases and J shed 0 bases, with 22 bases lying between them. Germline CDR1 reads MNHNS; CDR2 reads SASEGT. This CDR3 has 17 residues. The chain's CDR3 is CATREQETTYSGNTIYF. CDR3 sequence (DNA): TGTGCCACCAGGGAGCAGGAAACTACCTACTCTGGAAACACCATATATTTT.

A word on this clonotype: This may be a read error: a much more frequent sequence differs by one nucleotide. The CDR3 DNA is TGTGCCAGCAGTCGGCACAATAGTCGAAAGACCCATGGCTACACCTTC. Amino acid sequence: CASSRHNSRKTHGYTF. The chain recombines TRBV5-6 with TRBJ1-2; no definite D call. V was pared by 5 bases and J by 6 bases, with 23 bases between. The V gene's germline CDR1 is SGHDT and CDR2 YYEEEE. The CDR3 is made up of 16 amino acids.

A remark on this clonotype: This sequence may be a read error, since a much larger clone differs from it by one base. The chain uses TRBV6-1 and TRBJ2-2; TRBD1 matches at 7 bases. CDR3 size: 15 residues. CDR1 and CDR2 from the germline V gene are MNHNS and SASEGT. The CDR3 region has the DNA TGTGCCGGCAGTGAACAGGGGCGCAGCACCGGGGAGCTGTTTTTT. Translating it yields CAGSEQGRSTGELFF.

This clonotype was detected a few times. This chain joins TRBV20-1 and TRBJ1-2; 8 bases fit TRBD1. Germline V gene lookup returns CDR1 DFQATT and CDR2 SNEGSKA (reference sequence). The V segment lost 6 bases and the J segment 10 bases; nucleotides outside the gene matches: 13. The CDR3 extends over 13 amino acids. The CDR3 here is CSADSGQVVAYTF. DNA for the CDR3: TGCAGTGCAGACTCGGGACAGGTGGTGGCCTACACCTTC.

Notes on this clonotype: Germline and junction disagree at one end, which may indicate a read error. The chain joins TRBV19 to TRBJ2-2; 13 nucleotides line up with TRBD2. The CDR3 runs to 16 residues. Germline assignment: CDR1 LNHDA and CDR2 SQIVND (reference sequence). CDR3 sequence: CASSMGTSGDTGELLF. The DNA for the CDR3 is TGTGCCAGTAGTATGGGGACTAGCGGGGACACCGGGGAGCTGCTTTTT.

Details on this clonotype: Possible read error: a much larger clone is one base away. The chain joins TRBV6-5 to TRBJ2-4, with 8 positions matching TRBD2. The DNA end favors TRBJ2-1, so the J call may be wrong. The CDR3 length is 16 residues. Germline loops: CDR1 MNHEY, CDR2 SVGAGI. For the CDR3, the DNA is TGTACCAGCAGTTACTCCCCCGGGAGGGCCGGTTTAGAGCAGTTCTTC. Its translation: CTSSYSPGRAGLEQFF.

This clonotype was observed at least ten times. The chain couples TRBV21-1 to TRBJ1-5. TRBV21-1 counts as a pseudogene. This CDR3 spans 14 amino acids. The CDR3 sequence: CASSSTRFNQPQHF. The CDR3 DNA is TGTGCCAGCAGCTCAACGAGGTTCAATCAGCCCCAGCATTTT.

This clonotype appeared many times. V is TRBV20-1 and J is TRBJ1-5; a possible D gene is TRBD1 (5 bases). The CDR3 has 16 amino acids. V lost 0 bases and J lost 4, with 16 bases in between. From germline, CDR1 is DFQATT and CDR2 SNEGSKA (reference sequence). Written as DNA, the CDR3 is TGCAGTGCTAGAGAGAGAAACGCAGGGAAAAATCAGCCCCAGCATTTT. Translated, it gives CSARERNAGKNQPQHF.

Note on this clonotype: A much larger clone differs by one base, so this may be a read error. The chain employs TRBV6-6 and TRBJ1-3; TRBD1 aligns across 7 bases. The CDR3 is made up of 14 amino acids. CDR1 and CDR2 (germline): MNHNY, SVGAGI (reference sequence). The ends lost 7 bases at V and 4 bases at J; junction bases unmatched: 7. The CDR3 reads CASNLTGVGNTIYF. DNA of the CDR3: TGTGCCAGCAACCTAACAGGGGTGGGAAACACCATATATTTT.

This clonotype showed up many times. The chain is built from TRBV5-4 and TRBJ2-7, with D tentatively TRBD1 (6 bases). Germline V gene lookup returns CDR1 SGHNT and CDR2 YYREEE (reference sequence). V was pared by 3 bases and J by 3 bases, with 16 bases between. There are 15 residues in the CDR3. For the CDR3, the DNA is TGTGCCAGCAGCTCGTCGACAGGATCCAACTACGAGCAGTACTTC. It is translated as CASSSSTGSNYEQYF.

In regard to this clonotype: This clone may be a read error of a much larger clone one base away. The CDR3 is CASSFKRGSYNEQFF. The CDR3 DNA follows: TGCGCCAGCAGCTTTAAACGGGGTTCCTACAATGAGCAGTTCTTC. The J gene is TRBJ2-1, the V gene TRBV5-1; D perhaps matches TRBD2 (5 bases). V gave up 2 bases and J gave up 1 base, with 10 bases separating them. The V gene's germline CDR1 is SGHRS and CDR2 YFSETQ. There are 15 residues in the CDR3.

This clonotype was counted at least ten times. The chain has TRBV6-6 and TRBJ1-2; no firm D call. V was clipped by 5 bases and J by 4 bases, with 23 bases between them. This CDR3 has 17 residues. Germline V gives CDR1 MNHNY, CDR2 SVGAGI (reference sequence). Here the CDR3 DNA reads TGTGCCAGCAGTATGCTTAGAGGTGGGAGAAAGACCTATGGCTACACCTTC. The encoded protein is CASSMLRGGRKTYGYTF.

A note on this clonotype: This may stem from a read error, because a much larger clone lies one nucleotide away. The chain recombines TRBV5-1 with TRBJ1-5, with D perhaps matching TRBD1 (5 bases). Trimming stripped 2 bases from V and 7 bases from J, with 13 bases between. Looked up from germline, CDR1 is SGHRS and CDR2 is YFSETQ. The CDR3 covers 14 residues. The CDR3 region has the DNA TGCGCCAGCAGCTTCCGGGGGGACGGGCAGCCCCAGCATTTT. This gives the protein CASSFRGDGQPQHF.

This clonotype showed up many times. The CDR3 DNA follows: TGTGCCAGCAGCAGTCAACGTCCCATTTCTTTCTCTGAGACCCAGTACTTC. It codes for CASSSQRPISFSETQYF. The chain joins TRBV3-1 to TRBJ2-5; no firm D call. The CDR3 has 17 amino acids. With 5 bases removed from V and 5 bases from J, the gap between germline ends came to 24 bases. Germline CDR1 is LGHDT and CDR2 is YNNKEL (reference sequence).

CDR3 region: CAWSVRTGGWTDTQYF. CDR3 bases: TGTGCCTGGAGTGTACGGACAGGGGGTTGGACAGATACGCAGTATTTT. The V and J genes are TRBV30 and TRBJ2-3; 10 bases align to TRBD1. V trimming: 0 bases; J trimming: 3 bases; junction bases outside the gene matches: 6. This CDR3 is built from 16 residues. CDR1 is GTSNPN and CDR2 is SVGIG in the germline V gene (reference sequence).

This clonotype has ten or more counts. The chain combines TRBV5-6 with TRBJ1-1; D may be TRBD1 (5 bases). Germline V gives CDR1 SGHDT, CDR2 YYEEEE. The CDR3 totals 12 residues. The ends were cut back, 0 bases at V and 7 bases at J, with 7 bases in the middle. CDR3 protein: CASSLVQGEAFF. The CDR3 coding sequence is TGTGCCAGCAGCTTGGTCCAGGGTGAAGCTTTCTTT.

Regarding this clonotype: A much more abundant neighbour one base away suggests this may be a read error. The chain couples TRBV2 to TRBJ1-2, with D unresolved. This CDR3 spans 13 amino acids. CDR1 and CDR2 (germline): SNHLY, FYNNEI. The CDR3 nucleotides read TGTGCCAGCACTGAGGTCGGGCAAGCTGGCCACACCTTC. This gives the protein CASTEVGQAGHTF.

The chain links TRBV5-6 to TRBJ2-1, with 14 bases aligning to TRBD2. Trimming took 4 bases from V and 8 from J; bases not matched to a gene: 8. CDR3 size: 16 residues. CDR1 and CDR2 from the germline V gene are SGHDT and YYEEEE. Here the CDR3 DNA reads TGTGCCAGCAGCCCTCGACTAGCGGGAGGGCCAGATGAGCAGTTCTTC. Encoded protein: CASSPRLAGGPDEQFF.

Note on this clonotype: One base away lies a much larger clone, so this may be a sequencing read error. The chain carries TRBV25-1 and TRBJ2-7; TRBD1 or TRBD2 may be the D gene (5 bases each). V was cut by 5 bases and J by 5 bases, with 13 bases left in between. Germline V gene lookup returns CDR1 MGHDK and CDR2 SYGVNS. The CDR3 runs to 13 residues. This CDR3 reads CASSPGTRDEQYF. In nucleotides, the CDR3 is TGTGCCAGCAGTCCCGGGACGAGGGACGAGCAGTACTTC.

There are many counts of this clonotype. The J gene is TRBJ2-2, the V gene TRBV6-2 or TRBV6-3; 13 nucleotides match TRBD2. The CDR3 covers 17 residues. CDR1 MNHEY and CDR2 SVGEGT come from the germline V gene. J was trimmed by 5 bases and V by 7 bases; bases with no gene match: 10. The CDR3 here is CASNGLAGAPETGELFF. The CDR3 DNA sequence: TGTGCCAGCAATGGACTAGCGGGAGCACCGGAGACCGGGGAGCTGTTTTTT.

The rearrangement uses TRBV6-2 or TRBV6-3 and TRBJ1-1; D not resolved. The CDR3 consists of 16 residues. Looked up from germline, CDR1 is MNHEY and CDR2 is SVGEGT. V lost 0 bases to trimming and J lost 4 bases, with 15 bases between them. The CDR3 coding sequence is TGTGCCAGCAGTTACTCCCAGGAGAACAAAACCACTGAAGCTTTCTTT. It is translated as CASSYSQENKTTEAFF.

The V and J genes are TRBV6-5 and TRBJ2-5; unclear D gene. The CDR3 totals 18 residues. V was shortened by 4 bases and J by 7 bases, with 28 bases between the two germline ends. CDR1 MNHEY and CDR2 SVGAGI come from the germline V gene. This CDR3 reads CASSSRRATAPLKGTQYF. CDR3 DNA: TGTGCCAGCAGTTCTCGAAGGGCTACCGCTCCGCTGAAAGGGACCCAGTACTTC.

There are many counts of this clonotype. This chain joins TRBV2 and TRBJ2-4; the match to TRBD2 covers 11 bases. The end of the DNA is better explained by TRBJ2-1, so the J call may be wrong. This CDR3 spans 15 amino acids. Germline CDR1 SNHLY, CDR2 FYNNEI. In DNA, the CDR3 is TGTGCCAGCTCGTCCCTAGCGGGAGGCCTCAATGAGCAGTTCTTC. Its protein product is CASSSLAGGLNEQFF.

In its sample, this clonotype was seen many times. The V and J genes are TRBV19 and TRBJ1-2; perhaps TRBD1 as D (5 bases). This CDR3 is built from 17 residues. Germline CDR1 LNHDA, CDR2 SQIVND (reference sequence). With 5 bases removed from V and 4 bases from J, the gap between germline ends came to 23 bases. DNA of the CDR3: TGTGCCAGTAGTTGTGCCCGGACAAATCGAAAGACCTATGGCTACACCTTC. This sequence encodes CASSCARTNRKTYGYTF.

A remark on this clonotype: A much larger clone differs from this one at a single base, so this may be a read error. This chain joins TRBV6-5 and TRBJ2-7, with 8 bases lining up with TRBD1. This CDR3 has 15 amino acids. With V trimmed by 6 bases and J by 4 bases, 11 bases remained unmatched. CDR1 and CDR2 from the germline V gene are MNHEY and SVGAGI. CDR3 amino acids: CASRALGTGAYEQYF. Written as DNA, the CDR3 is TGTGCCAGCAGGGCTCTCGGGACAGGAGCATACGAGCAGTACTTC.

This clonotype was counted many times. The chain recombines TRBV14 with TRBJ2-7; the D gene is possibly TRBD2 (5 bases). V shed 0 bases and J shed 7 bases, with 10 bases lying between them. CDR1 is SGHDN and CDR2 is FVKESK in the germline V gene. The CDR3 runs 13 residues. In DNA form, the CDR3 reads TGTGCCAGCAGCCAAGATCGGAGGACGGAGCAGTACGTC. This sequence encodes CASSQDRRTEQYV.

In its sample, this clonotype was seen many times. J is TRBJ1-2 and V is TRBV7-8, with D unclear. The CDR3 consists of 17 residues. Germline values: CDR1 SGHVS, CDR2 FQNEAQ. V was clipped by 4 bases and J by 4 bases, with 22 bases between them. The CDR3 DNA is TGTGCCAGCAGCTGGGCGGTGTTTACCCGAAAGACCTATGGCTACACCTTC. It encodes CASSWAVFTRKTYGYTF.

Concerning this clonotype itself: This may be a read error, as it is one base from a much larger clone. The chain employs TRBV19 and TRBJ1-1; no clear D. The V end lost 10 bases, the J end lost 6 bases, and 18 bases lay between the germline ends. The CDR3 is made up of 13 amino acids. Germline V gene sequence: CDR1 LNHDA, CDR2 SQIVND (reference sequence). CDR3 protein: CANTLKGTAEAFF. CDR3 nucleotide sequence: TGTGCCAATACCTTGAAGGGAACTGCTGAAGCTTTCTTT.